The clone carrying this T cell receptor beta chain was found a few times. Germline V gene data show CDR1 as MGHRA and CDR2 as YSYEKL. This CDR3 has 16 amino acids. Trimming cost V 4 bases and J 6 bases; bases outside gene matches: 10. This entry is derived from a study of blood T cell repertoires in COVID-19. Study context: Samples representing acute and convalescent COVID-19 were sourced from the United States, Italy and Spain.

Profiled with immunoSEQ multiplex PCR; TCRdb holds only in-frame clones, not every one. The profile shows a few hundred thousand clones, 65% to 90% of them singletons. This TCR came from a man between 40 and 49 years old who had recovered from COVID-19. Material for sequencing was peripheral blood. This rearrangement joins TRBV4-1 to TRBJ1-3; 9 bases are shared with TRBD1. CDR3: CASSRRPGQGVNTIYF. DNA of the CDR3: TGCGCCAGCAGCCGAAGACCGGGACAGGGTGTAAACACCATATATTTT.